A selection of T cell receptor beta chains follows, all from one sample in a study of T cells in localized non-small cell lung cancer. Sequenced by immunoSEQ multiplex PCR; TCRdb stores in-frame clones only, minus some. The sample carries 70,000 or so clones, around 84% recorded once. The input for sequencing was peripheral blood, taken before any cancer treatment. These receptor sequences come from an older female donor with stage I lung adenocarcinoma. CDR3s include the opening cysteine and the closing phenylalanine or tryptophan. D genes are given only for firm matches.

v_call,d_call,j_call,cdr3_aa,cdr3_nt
TRBV9,-,TRBJ1-2,CASRGEGQLNGYTF,TGTGCCAGCAGAGGGGAGGGGCAGCTAAATGGCTACACCTTC
TRBV7-2,TRBD2,TRBJ2-5,CASSYASGGAEKTQYF,TGTGCCAGCAGCTACGCTAGCGGGGGGGCCGAGAAGACCCAGTACTTC
TRBV10-2,-,TRBJ1-2,CASSEPPSGQPFYGYTF,TGCGCCAGCAGTGAGCCTCCTAGTGGACAGCCTTTCTATGGCTACACCTTC
TRBV11-2,TRBD2,TRBJ2-1,CASSPSGGYNEQFF,TGTGCCAGCTCCCCTAGCGGGGGCTACAATGAGCAGTTCTTC
TRBV9,-,TRBJ2-2,CASSVGFGSTGELFF,TGTGCCAGCAGCGTCGGTTTCGGCTCTACCGGGGAGCTGTTTTTT
TRBV10-3,-,TRBJ1-3,CAISESGRGGNTIYF,TGTGCCATCAGTGAGTCGGGCAGGGGCGGAAACACCATATATTTT
TRBV6-1,-,TRBJ2-5,CASSEGVKRQETQYF,TGTGCCAGCAGTGAAGGCGTTAAGCGGCAAGAGACCCAGTACTTC
TRBV6-1,-,TRBJ1-1,CASERSMMNTEAFF,TGTGCCAGCGAGAGGTCAATGATGAACACTGAAGCTTTCTTT
TRBV7-9,TRBD1,TRBJ1-5,CASSLGDRGLDQPQHF,TGTGCCAGCAGCTTAGGGGACAGGGGGCTTGATCAGCCCCAGCATTTT
TRBV27,TRBD2,TRBJ2-3,CASRKGLAAGISTDTQYF,TGTGCCAGCAGAAAAGGACTAGCGGCGGGAATCAGCACAGATACGCAGTATTTT